The present T cell receptor beta chain was sequenced within a study of early T cells in non-severe SARS-CoV-2 infection. TCRdb re-called the 5' RACE reads through MiXCR, storing one row per CDR3 protein. The sample lists 80,000 to 95,000 distinct CDR3 sequences, roughly 15% occurring once. This clonotype has a count of ten or more. CDR1 is SGHRS, CDR2 YFSETQ, per germline. The CDR3 consists of 12 residues. V shed 2 bases and J shed 8 bases, with 8 bases lying between them. The rearrangement joins TRBV5-1 to TRBJ2-1, with D possibly TRBD2 on 5 matching bases. The sample consisted of whole blood, taken at baseline. The clonotype comes from an adult who was a healthcare worker with PCR-confirmed SARS-CoV-2 infection or an uninfected control (not recorded which). Written as DNA, the CDR3 is TGCGCCAGCAGCTTCGTCGGGGATGAGCAGTTCTTC. Translating it yields CASSFVGDEQFF.